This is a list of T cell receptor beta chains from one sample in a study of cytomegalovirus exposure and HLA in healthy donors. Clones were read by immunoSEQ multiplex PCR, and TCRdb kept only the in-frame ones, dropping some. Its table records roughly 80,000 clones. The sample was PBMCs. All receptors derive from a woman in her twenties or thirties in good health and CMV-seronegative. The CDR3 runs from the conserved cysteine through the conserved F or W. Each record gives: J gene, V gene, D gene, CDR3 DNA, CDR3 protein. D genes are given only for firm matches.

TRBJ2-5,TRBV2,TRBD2,TGTGCCAGCAGCCCCGGACTAGAAGAGACCCAGTACTTC,CASSPGLEETQYF
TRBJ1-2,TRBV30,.,TGTGCCGGGAGTAAATGGGGAGGGGAGGGCTATGGCTACACCTTC,CAGSKWGGEGYGYTF
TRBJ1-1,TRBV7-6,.,TGTGCCAGCAGCTTAGATATGTACACTGAAGCTTTCTTT,CASSLDMYTEAFF
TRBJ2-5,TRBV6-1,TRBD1,TGTGCCAGCACTTTCTCGACAGGGTCGCAAGAGACCCAGTACTTC,CASTFSTGSQETQYF
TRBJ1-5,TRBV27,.,TGTGCCAGCAGTTTCCAGGGGCCTCAGCCCCAGCATTTT,CASSFQGPQPQHF
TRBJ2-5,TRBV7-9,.,TGTGCCAGCAGCCCACGGGACAACCAAGAGACCCAGTACTTC,CASSPRDNQETQYF
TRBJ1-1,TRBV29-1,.,TGCAGCCTTACGGGGGTGAACACTGAAGCTTTCTTT,CSLTGVNTEAFF
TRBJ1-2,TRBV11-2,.,TGTGCCAGCAGCTTAGATTTTACAGAAGACTATGGCTACACCTTC,CASSLDFTEDYGYTF
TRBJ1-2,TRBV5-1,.,TGCGCCAGCAGCTTGGATGGAGCGATAACTAACTATGGCTACACCTTC,CASSLDGAITNYGYTF
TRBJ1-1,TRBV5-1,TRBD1,TGCGCCAGCAGCTTTAGTAGCCAGGGGGACACTGAAGCTTTCTTT,CASSFSSQGDTEAFF
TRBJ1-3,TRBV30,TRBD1,TGTGCCTGGAGTCCGACAGGGATTGGAAACACCATATATTTT,CAWSPTGIGNTIYF
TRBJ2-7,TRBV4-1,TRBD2,TGCGCCAGCAGCCAAGATGACACTAGCGCGGTCTACGAGCAGTACTTC,CASSQDDTSAVYEQYF
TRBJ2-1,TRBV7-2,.,TGTGCCAGCAGCTTAGGGCCGGGTTCCTACAATGAGCAGTTCTTC,CASSLGPGSYNEQFF
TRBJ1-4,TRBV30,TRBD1,TGTGCCTGGAGTCCGCCGGGACAGGCAACTAATGAAAAACTGTTTTTT,CAWSPPGQATNEKLFF
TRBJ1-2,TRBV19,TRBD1,TGTGCCAGTACCTCGACAGGGGCATTTAATGGCTACACCTTC,CASTSTGAFNGYTF
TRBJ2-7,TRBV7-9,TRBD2,TGTGCCAGCAGCGCGCGAGGGAGGGACGTCGAGCAGTACTTC,CASSARGRDVEQYF
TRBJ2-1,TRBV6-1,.,TGTGCCTCCGCGGACAATGAGCAGTTCTTC,CASADNEQFF